The clone carrying this T cell receptor (beta chain) was seen only a few times. Trimming pared 3 bases from V and 1 base from J, leaving 11 bases between. Per germline, CDR1 LNHDA and CDR2 SQIVND (reference sequence). This CDR3 comprises 15 residues. The data were taken from a study of T cells in Graves' hyperthyroidism and ophthalmopathy. Looking at the study overall: Peripheral blood samples were taken at initial diagnosis, prior to any treatment.

Lactation, pregnancy, other autoimmune disease or uncontrolled infection led to exclusion of patients. Fresh 10 ml peripheral blood yielded PBMCs. Researchers amplified the TCR beta CDR3 regions from RNA transcripts. First-round RT-PCR of the TCR CDR3 relied on the HTBI primer set. One entry per CDR3 protein results from TCRdb running MiXCR on the multiplex PCR reads. The table has some 720,000 distinct CDR3 sequences, roughly 17% seen once. Material: blood. This chain joins TRBV19 and TRBJ2-3, with D possibly matching TRBD1 (5 bases). This clonotype was obtained from a man aged 18 to 29 with Graves' hyperthyroidism. The CDR3 loop reads CASSIVGRGTDTQYF. The CDR3 DNA reads TGTGCCAGTAGTATCGTGGGCAGGGGCACAGATACGCAGTATTTT.